A single TCR beta chain is shown here with its context. Its antigen remains unidentified. These data originate in a study of tumor-infiltrating lymphocytes in glioblastoma multiforme. Multiple V-beta primers and a C-beta primer amplified TCRB from RNA. TCRB-specific cDNA synthesis used 0.5 to 0.65 ug of total RNA. No unique molecular identifiers were described for these TCRB libraries. TCRdb fed the multiplex PCR reads into MiXCR, producing one record per CDR3 protein. The data hold fewer than 25,000 distinct CDR3 sequences, with about two thirds observed a single time. The V gene's germline CDR1 is DFQATT and CDR2 SNEGSKA (reference sequence). Trimming stripped 0 bases from V and 7 bases from J, with 13 bases between. CDR3 length: 15 residues. Study results and limitations: T cells were not sorted into functional subsets.

Sequenced input: peripheral blood. The receptor was derived from a male donor with glioblastoma. The chain links TRBV20-1 to TRBJ1-6; D gene ambiguous. This chain's CDR3 is CSARESSRANSPLHF. CDR3 nucleotide sequence: TGCAGTGCTAGAGAAAGTAGTAGGGCAAATTCACCCCTCCACTTT.